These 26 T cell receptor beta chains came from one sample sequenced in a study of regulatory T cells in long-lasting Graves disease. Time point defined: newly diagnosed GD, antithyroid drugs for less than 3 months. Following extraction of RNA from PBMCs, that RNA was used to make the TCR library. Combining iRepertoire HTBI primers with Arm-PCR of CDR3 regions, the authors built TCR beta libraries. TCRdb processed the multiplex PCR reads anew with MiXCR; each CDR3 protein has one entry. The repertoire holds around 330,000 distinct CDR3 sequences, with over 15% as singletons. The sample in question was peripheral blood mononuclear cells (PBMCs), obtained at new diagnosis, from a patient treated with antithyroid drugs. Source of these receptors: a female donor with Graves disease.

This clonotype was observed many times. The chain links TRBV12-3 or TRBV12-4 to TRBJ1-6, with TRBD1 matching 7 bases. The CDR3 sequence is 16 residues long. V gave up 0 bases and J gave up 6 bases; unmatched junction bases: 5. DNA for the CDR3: TGTGCCAGCAGTTTAGCGGGGGGACAGTTTAATTCACCCCTCCACTTT. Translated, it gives CASSLAGGQFNSPLHF.

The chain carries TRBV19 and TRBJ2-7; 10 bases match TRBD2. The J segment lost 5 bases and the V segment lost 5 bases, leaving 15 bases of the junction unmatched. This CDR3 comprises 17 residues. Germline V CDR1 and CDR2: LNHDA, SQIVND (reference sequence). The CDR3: CASSPSQASGRFHEQYF. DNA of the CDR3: TGTGCCAGTAGTCCCTCCCAGGCTAGCGGGAGATTCCACGAGCAGTACTTC.

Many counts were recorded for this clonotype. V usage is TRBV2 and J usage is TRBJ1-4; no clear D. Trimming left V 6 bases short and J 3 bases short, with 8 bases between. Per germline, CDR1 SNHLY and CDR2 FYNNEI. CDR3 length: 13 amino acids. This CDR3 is CASRAGPNEKLFF. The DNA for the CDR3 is TGTGCCAGCAGGGCGGGCCCTAATGAAAAACTGTTTTTT.

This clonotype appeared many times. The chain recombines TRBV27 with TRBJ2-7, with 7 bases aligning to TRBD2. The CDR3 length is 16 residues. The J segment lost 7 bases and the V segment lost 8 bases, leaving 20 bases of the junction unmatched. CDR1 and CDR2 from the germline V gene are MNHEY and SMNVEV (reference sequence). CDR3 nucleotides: TGTGCCAGCGGATTCTGGAGCGGGACCACCCCTAGTGAGCAGTACTTC. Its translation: CASGFWSGTTPSEQYF.

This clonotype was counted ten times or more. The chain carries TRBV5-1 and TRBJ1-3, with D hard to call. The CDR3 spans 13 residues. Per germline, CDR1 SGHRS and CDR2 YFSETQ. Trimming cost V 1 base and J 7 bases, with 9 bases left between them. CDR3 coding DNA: TGCGCCAGCAGCTTGAACTGGGAGAACACCATATATTTT. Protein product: CASSLNWENTIYF.

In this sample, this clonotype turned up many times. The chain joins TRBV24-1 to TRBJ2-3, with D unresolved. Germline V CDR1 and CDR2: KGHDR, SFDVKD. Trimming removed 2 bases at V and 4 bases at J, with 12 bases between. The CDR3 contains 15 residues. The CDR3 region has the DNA TGTGCCACCAGTGATTCCCTTGAGGCGGCAGATACGCAGTATTTT. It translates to CATSDSLEAADTQYF.

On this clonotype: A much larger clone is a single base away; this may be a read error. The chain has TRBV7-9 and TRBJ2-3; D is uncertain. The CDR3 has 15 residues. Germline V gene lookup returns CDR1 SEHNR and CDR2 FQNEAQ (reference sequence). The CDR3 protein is CASSLGSSSTDTQDF. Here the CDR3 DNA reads TGTGCCAGCAGCTTAGGGTCCAGTAGCACAGATACGCAGGATTTT.

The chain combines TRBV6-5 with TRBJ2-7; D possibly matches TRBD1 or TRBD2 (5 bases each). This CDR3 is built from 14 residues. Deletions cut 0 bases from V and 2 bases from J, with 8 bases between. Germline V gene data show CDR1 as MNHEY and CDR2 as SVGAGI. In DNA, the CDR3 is TGTGCCAGCAGTTACTCAAGGGGACCCTACGAGCAGTACTTC. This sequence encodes CASSYSRGPYEQYF.

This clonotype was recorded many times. The CDR3 here is CASTATLGLAGGTDTQYF. CDR3 bases: TGTGCCAGCACCGCGACACTTGGACTAGCGGGGGGCACAGATACGCAGTATTTT. The rearrangement joins TRBV2 to TRBJ2-3, with 13 bases matching TRBD2. The germline V gene encodes CDR1 SNHLY and CDR2 FYNNEI. This CDR3 is built from 18 residues. J lost 1 base, V lost 7 bases, and 11 bases had no gene match. Supplemented by reference TRBV2 and TRBJ2-3, the full variable domain reads EPEVTQTPSHQVTQMGQEVILRCVPISNHLYFYWYRQILGQKVEFLVSFYNNEISEKSEIFDDQFSVERPDGSNFTLKIRSTKLEDSAMYFCASTATLGLAGGTDTQYFGPGTRLTVL.

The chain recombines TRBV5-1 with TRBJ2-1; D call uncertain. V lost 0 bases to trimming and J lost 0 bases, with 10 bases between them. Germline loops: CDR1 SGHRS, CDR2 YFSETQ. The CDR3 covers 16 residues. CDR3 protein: CASSLGLLSSYNEQFF. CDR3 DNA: TGCGCCAGCAGCTTGGGACTCCTGAGCTCCTACAATGAGCAGTTCTTC.

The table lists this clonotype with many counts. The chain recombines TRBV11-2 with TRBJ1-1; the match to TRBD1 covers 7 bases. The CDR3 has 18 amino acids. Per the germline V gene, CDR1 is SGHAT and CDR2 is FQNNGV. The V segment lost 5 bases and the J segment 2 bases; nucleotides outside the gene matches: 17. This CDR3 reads CASSPTQRHRGLNTEAFF. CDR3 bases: TGTGCCAGCAGCCCGACACAGAGACACAGGGGACTTAACACTGAAGCTTTCTTT.

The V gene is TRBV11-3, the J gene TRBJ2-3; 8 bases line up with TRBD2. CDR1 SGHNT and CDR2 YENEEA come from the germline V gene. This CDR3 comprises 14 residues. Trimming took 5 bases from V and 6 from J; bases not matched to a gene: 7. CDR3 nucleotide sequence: TGTGCCAGCAGCAGCCGACTAGCGCCGGATACGCAGTATTTT. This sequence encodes CASSSRLAPDTQYF.

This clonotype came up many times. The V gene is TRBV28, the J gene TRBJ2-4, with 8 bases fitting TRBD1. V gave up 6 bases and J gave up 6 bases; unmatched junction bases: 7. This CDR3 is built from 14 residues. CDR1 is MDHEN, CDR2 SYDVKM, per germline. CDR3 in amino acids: CASRAPGGVNIQYF. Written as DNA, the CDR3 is TGTGCCAGCAGGGCGCCAGGGGGCGTAAACATTCAGTACTTC. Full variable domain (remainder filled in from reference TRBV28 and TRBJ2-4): DVKVTQSSRYLVKRTGEKVFLECVQDMDHENMFWYRQDPGLGLRLIYFSYDVKMKEKGDIPEGYSVSREKKERFSLILESASTNQTSMYLCASRAPGGVNIQYFGAGTRLSVL.

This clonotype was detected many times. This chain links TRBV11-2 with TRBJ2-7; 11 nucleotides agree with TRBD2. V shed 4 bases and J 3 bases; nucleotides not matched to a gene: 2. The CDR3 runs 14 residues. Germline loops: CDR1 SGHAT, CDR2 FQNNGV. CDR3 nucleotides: TGTGCCAGCAGCTCACTAGCGGGAGTCTACGAGCAGTACTTC. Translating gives CASSSLAGVYEQYF.

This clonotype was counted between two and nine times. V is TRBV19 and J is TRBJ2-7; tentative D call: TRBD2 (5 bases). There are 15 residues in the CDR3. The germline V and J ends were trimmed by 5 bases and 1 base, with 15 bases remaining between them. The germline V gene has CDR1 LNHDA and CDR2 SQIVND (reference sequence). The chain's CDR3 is CASSAGRGASYEQYF. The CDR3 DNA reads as TGTGCCAGTAGTGCCGGACGGGGAGCATCCTACGAGCAGTACTTC.

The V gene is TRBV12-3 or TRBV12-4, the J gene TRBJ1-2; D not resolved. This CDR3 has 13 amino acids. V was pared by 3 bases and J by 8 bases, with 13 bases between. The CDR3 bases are TGTGCCAGCAGTTTGTGGGGAGCGAACGGCTACACCTTC. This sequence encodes CASSLWGANGYTF.

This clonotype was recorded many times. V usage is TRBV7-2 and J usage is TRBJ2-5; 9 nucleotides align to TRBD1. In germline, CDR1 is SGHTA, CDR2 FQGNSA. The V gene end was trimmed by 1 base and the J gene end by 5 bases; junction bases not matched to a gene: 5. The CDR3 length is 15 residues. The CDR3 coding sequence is TGTGCCAGCAGCTTAGATGGACAGGGGTTGGAGACCCAGTACTTC. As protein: CASSLDGQGLETQYF.

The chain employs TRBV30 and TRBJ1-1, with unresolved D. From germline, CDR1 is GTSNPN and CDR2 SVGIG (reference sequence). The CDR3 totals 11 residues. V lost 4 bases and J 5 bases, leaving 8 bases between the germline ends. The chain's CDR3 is CAWTRGTEAFF. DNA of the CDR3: TGTGCCTGGACCAGAGGAACTGAAGCTTTCTTT.

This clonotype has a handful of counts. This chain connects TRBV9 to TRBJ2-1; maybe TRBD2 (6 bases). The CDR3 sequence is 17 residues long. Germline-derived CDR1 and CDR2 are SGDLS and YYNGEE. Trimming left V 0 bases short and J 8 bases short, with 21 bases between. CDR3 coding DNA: TGTGCCAGCAGCGTAGATCCTCCGGGACTTGAGCTGGATGAGCAGTTCTTC. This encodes CASSVDPPGLELDEQFF.

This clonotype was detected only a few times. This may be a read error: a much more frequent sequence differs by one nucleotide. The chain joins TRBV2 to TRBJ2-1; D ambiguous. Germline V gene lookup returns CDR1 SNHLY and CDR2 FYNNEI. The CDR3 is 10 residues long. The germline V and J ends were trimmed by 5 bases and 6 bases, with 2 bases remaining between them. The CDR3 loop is CASSSNEQFF. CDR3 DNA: TGTGCCAGCAGTTCCAATGAGCAGTTCTTC.

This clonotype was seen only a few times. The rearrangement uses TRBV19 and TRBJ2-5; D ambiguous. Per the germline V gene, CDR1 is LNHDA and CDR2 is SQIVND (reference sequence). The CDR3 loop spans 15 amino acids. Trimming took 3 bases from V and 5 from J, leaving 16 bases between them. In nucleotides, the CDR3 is TGTGCCAGTAGTATTGGGTCTAACCTGCGGGAGACCCAGTACTTC. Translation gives CASSIGSNLRETQYF. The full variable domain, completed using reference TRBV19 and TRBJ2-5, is DGGITQSPKYLFRKEGQNVTLSCEQNLNHDAMYWYRQDPGQGLRLIYYSQIVNDFQKGDIAEGYSVSREKKESFPLTVTSAQKNPTAFYLCASSIGSNLRETQYFGPGTRLLVL.

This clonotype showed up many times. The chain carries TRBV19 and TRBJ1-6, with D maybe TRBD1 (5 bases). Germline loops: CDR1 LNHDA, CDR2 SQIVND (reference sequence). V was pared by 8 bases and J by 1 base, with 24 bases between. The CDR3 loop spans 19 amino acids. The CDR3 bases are TGTGCCAGTCGACCCCCCGGGGGAAGTATGCGGTCCTATAATTCACCCCTCCACTTT. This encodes CASRPPGGSMRSYNSPLHF.

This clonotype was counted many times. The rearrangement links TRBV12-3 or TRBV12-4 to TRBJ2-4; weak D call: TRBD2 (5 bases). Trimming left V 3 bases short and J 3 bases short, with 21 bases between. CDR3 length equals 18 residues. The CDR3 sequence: CASSFSFPGGLGKNIQYF. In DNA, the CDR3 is TGTGCCAGCAGTTTTTCCTTCCCGGGCGGGTTGGGCAAAAACATTCAGTACTTC.

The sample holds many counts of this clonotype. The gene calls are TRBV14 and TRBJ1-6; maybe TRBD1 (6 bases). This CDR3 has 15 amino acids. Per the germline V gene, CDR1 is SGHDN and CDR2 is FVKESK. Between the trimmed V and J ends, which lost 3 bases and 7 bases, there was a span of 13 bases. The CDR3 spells CASSQFRGPNSPLHF. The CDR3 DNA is TGTGCCAGCAGCCAGTTCAGGGGACCAAATTCACCCCTCCACTTT.

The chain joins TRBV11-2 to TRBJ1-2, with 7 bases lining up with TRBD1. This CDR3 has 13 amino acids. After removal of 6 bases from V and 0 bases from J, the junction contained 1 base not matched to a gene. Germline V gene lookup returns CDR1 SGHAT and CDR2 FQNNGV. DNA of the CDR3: TGTGCCAGCAGACAGGGGACTAACTATGGCTACACCTTC. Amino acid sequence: CASRQGTNYGYTF.

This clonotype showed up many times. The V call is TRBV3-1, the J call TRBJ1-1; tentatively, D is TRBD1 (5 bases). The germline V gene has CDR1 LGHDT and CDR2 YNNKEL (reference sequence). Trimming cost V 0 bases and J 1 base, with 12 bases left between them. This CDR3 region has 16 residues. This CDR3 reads CASSQDPHRQNTEAFF. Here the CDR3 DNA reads TGTGCCAGCAGCCAAGATCCGCACAGGCAGAACACTGAAGCTTTCTTT.